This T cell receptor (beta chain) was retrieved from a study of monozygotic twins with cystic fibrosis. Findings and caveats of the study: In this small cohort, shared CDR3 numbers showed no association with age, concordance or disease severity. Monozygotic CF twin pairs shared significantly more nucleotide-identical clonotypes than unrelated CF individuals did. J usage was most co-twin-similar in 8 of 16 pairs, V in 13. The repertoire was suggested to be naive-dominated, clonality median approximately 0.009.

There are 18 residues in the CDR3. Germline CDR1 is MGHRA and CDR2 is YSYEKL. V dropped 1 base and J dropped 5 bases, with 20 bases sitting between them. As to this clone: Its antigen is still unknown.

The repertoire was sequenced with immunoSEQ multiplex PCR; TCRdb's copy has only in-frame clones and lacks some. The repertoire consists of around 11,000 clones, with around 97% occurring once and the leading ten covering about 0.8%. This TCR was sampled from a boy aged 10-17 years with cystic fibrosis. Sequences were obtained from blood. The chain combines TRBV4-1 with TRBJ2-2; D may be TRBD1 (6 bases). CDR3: CASSQVPLLRGPTGELFF. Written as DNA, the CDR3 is TGCGCCAGCAGCCAAGTACCCCTTCTCAGGGGCCCTACCGGGGAGCTGTTTTTT.